A single sample gave rise to the 23 T cell receptor beta chains below, sequenced in a study of graft-versus-host responses after intestinal transplantation. Clones were read by immunoSEQ multiplex PCR, and TCRdb kept only the in-frame ones, dropping some. The data hold around 110,000 clones, with about 92% observed a single time. No antigen has been assigned to these receptors. Sequences were derived from unstimulated CD8+ T cells sorted from spleen or lymph node cells, sampled before transplant. All receptors derive from a human donor who was the organ donor for an intestinal transplant.

The chain carries TRBV4-3 and TRBJ1-5, with D tentatively TRBD1 (5 bases). Between the trimmed V and J ends, which lost 1 base and 7 bases, there was a span of 14 bases. The germline V gene encodes CDR1 LGHNA and CDR2 YSLEER. CDR3 size: 15 residues. The CDR3 region is CASSQGTGPEQPQHF. CDR3 coding DNA: TGCGCCAGCAGCCAAGGAACGGGGCCAGAACAGCCCCAGCATTTT.

The count of this clone is one. The chain has TRBV28 and TRBJ2-3; 7 bases are a match to TRBD1. This CDR3 spans 13 amino acids. Germline loops: CDR1 MDHEN, CDR2 SYDVKM. V was pared by 6 bases and J by 3 bases, with 3 bases of the junction left unmatched. This CDR3 is CASSPQGTDTQYF. Written as DNA, the CDR3 is TGTGCCAGCAGCCCACAGGGGACAGATACGCAGTATTTT.

The J gene is TRBJ1-5, the V gene TRBV28; D possibly corresponds to TRBD1 (6 bases). V lost 3 bases, J lost 6 bases, and 12 bases lay in between. This CDR3 spans 14 amino acids. Germline V gene lookup returns CDR1 MDHEN and CDR2 SYDVKM. CDR3 protein: CASSLLAGAQPQHF. The CDR3 DNA follows: TGTGCCAGCAGTTTGTTGGCAGGGGCTCAGCCCCAGCATTTT.

This sequence joins TRBV4-1 and TRBJ1-1; D call uncertain. Germline CDR1 and CDR2: MGHRA and YSYEKL. V dropped 6 bases and J dropped 6 bases, with 8 bases sitting between them. The CDR3 has 11 residues. The CDR3 DNA follows: TGCGCCAGCAGTACGTCTTCTGAAGCTTTCTTT. Translating it yields CASSTSSEAFF.

The chain uses TRBV6-1 and TRBJ2-3; no clear D gene. CDR1 is MNHNS, CDR2 SASEGT, per germline. The CDR3 has 13 residues. V was shortened by 3 bases and J by 6 bases, with 10 bases between the two germline ends. CDR3 DNA sequence: TGTGCCAGCAGTGATTTGTCTCAGGATACGCAGTATTTT. This translates into CASSDLSQDTQYF.

CDR3 loop: CAWISLGYGYTF. CDR3 bases: TGTGCCTGGATATCCTTAGGCTATGGCTACACCTTC. J is TRBJ1-2 and V is TRBV30; D not certain. The CDR3 totals 12 residues. V was trimmed by 4 bases and J by 4 bases, leaving 10 bases between them. Germline CDR1 reads GTSNPN; CDR2 reads SVGIG (reference sequence).

This sequence joins TRBV7-3 and TRBJ2-5; D is perhaps TRBD2 (6 bases). This CDR3 has 15 residues. V dropped 5 bases and J dropped 4 bases, with 17 bases sitting between them. CDR1 SGHTA and CDR2 FQGTGA come from the germline V gene. The CDR3 DNA follows: TGTGCCAGCAGCCTACGCGGGACTGGGAGAGAGACCCAGTACTTC. This sequence encodes CASSLRGTGRETQYF.

The chain joins TRBV4-1 to TRBJ2-1, with TRBD2 matching 11 bases. The V segment lost 3 bases and the J segment 7 bases; nucleotides outside the gene matches: 2. The CDR3 consists of 14 residues. Germline loops: CDR1 MGHRA, CDR2 YSYEKL. CDR3 protein: CASSQGLAENEQFF. In DNA form, the CDR3 reads TGCGCCAGCAGCCAGGGACTAGCGGAGAATGAGCAGTTCTTC.

V usage is TRBV5-5 and J usage is TRBJ2-4; D might be TRBD2 (5 bases). The germline V and J ends were trimmed by 3 bases and 0 bases, with 13 bases remaining between them. The CDR3 totals 16 residues. Germline-derived CDR1 and CDR2 are SGHKS and YYEKEE (reference sequence). In DNA form, the CDR3 reads TGTGCCAGCAGCTGGCCCGATGGACTAGCCAAAAACATTCAGTACTTC. Translating gives CASSWPDGLAKNIQYF.

This clone has only one observation. CDR3 in DNA: TGTGCCAGCAGTCCCCAGCAGAGGGCCTACACCTTC. Encoded protein: CASSPQQRAYTF. The chain uses TRBV6-5 and TRBJ1-2; no firm D call. Germline CDR1 MNHEY, CDR2 SVGAGI. With 5 bases removed from V and 10 bases from J, the gap between germline ends came to 14 bases. The CDR3 is made up of 12 amino acids.

The CDR3 is CASSLQGASYEQYF. CDR3 in DNA: TGTGCCAGCAGCCTACAGGGGGCCTCCTACGAGCAGTACTTC. The chain links TRBV7-9 to TRBJ2-7, with 9 nucleotides matching TRBD1. CDR1 and CDR2 (germline): SEHNR, FQNEAQ (reference sequence). J was trimmed by 0 bases and V by 5 bases; bases with no gene match: 2. This CDR3 spans 14 amino acids.

The rearrangement joins TRBV7-3 to TRBJ2-2; TRBD1 aligns across 12 bases. Germline CDR1 reads SGHTA; CDR2 reads FQGTGA. J gave up 4 bases and V 1 base, and 7 bases lay outside the gene matches. This CDR3 spans 18 amino acids. CDR3 coding DNA: TGTGCCAGCAGCTTAAGATGGGGACAGGGGGCGGGCACCGGGGAGCTGTTTTTT. This codes for CASSLRWGQGAGTGELFF.

Comment on this clone: The same CDR3 also results from other DNA sequences found in this sample. The chain links TRBV7-8 to TRBJ2-2; D is perhaps TRBD2 (6 bases). The germline gives CDR1 SGHVS, CDR2 FQNEAQ. The CDR3 sequence is 15 residues long. V was cut by 2 bases and J by 7 bases, with 14 bases left in between. The CDR3 DNA sequence: TGTGCCAGCAGCTTATGGCTAGCGTCTGGCGGGGAGCTGTTTTTT. This translates into CASSLWLASGGELFF.

The chain employs TRBV5-1 and TRBJ2-5; TRBD1 aligns across 11 bases. The J call is doubtful: the DNA matches TRBJ2-7 better. CDR1 and CDR2 (germline): SGHRS, YFSETQ. The CDR3 is made up of 13 amino acids. In DNA form, the CDR3 reads TGCGCCAGCGCGGACAGGGGGCAAGACGAGCAGTACTTC. It codes for CASADRGQDEQYF.

J is TRBJ2-1 and V is TRBV9, with 8 bases aligning to TRBD1. This CDR3 has 16 residues. The junction had 4 bases not matched to a gene; V was cut back by 0 bases and J by 2 bases. CDR1 is SGDLS and CDR2 is YYNGEE in the germline V gene. CDR3 in DNA: TGTGCCAGCAGCGTAGTCGACAGGGGCGCCTACAATGAGCAGTTCTTC. Its protein is CASSVVDRGAYNEQFF.

The chain joins TRBV2 to TRBJ2-3; unclear D gene. Germline lookup yields CDR1 SNHLY and CDR2 FYNNEI. The CDR3 contains 12 residues. Trimming took 3 bases from V and 1 from J, leaving 2 bases between them. The chain's CDR3 is CASSDGTDTQYF. Here the CDR3 DNA reads TGTGCCAGCAGTGACGGCACAGATACGCAGTATTTT.

This rearrangement joins TRBV10-3 to TRBJ2-3, with 9 bases fitting TRBD2. The CDR3 has 16 residues. Germline V gene lookup returns CDR1 ENHRY and CDR2 SYGVKD. V trimming: 3 bases; J trimming: 3 bases; junction bases outside the gene matches: 7. This chain's CDR3 is CAISEGTSPTTDTQYF. Written as DNA, the CDR3 is TGTGCCATCAGTGAAGGGACTAGCCCGACGACAGATACGCAGTATTTT.

The chain carries TRBV30 and TRBJ2-1; perhaps TRBD2 as D (6 bases). From germline, CDR1 is GTSNPN and CDR2 SVGIG (reference sequence). Trimming left V 2 bases short and J 0 bases short, with 8 bases between. The CDR3 extends over 14 amino acids. The DNA for the CDR3 is TGTGCCTGGAGTTACGGGAGCTCCTACAATGAGCAGTTCTTC. Translation: CAWSYGSSYNEQFF.

This sequence joins TRBV10-3 and TRBJ1-5; D perhaps matches TRBD1 (6 bases). The CDR3 totals 15 residues. From germline, CDR1 is ENHRY and CDR2 SYGVKD. V lost 4 bases and J lost 2, with 12 bases in between. This CDR3 is CAISARGQGNQPQHF. CDR3 sequence (DNA): TGTGCCATCAGTGCCCGGGGGCAGGGCAATCAGCCCCAGCATTTT.

The chain has TRBV6-5 and TRBJ1-1; no reliable D call. The CDR3 consists of 14 residues. CDR1 MNHEY and CDR2 SVGAGI come from the germline V gene. V lost 7 bases and J lost 1, with 13 bases in between. CDR3 coding DNA: TGTGCCAGCACCCCGGCACACCGGAACACTGAAGCTTTCTTT. This gives the protein CASTPAHRNTEAFF.

The chain couples TRBV4-1 to TRBJ2-5, with 8 positions matching TRBD1. CDR1 MGHRA and CDR2 YSYEKL come from the germline V gene. This CDR3 comprises 14 residues. The trim removed 3 bases at V and 5 bases at J, leaving 5 bases unmatched. CDR3 loop: CASSHSRDRETQYF. CDR3 in DNA: TGCGCCAGCAGCCACTCCCGGGACAGGGAGACCCAGTACTTC.

The genes are TRBV19 and TRBJ2-7; D is ambiguous. V was pared by 4 bases and J by 5 bases, with 9 bases between. The CDR3 has 12 amino acids. The germline CDR1 and CDR2 sequences are LNHDA and SQIVND (reference sequence). The CDR3 spells CASSRSQNEQYF. The CDR3 nucleotides read TGTGCCAGTAGTAGGTCACAGAACGAGCAGTACTTC.

V and J are TRBV4-1 and TRBJ2-7, with D perhaps matching TRBD1 (5 bases). CDR1 and CDR2 from the germline V gene are MGHRA and YSYEKL. The CDR3 consists of 15 residues. Trimming left V 3 bases short and J 3 bases short, with 15 bases between. The CDR3 nucleotides are TGCGCCAGCAGCCAGGATTACAGGCTATACTACGAGCAGTACTTC. Translation gives CASSQDYRLYYEQYF.